This T cell receptor beta chain stems from a study of CD8 T cells in ankylosing spondylitis. General study points: Disease-associated clones were CD8+ and fairly uncommon in peripheral blood. The study looked at matched synovial fluid samples from ankylosing spondylitis patients. Disease-linked clones were reported to be significantly enriched there. Blood of patients with ankylosing spondylitis appeared to be characterized by a TCR beta motif of fewer than 10 highly homologous variants. In synovial fluid and blood from reactive arthritis, some motif variants were previously reported.

The CDR3 loop spans 14 amino acids. The germline CDR1 and CDR2 sequences are MDHEN and SYDVKM. V lost 3 bases to trimming and J lost 8 bases; unmatched junction nucleotides: 6. On this clonotype itself: Its specificity is unknown.

A quantitative 5'-RACE method, one with molecular barcodes, was used to make TCR beta libraries. TCRdb used MiXCR to reprocess the 5' RACE reads, holding one entry per CDR3 protein. The sample lists under 250,000 distinct CDR3 sequences, 6% to 8% seen once, with around 14% in the top ten. The sequenced material came from blood, either unsorted or a sorted T cell fraction (not recorded which). V usage is TRBV28 and J usage is TRBJ1-4; 7 bases are shared with TRBD1. The TCR sequence derives from a male donor with ankylosing spondylitis. CDR3 DNA sequence: TGTGCCAGCAGTTTGTGGAGGGGGCGCGAAAAACTGTTTTTT. Its protein is CASSLWRGREKLFF.